The 17 T cell receptor beta chains below were found in one sample sequenced in a study of cytomegalovirus exposure and HLA in healthy donors. PCR involved 60 Vbeta and 13 Jbeta primers. Only in-frame clones appear in the TCRdb table, and some are missing; sequencing was by immunoSEQ multiplex PCR. This table has 95,000 to 150,000 clones, around 76% appearing once. Sequencing input: PBMCs. The receptor set was obtained from a man aged 55 to 69 in good health and CMV-seropositive.

The CDR3 here is CASSGSPQTDSPLHF. The CDR3, as DNA: TGTGCCAGCAGTGGGAGCCCCCAGACAGATTCACCCCTCCACTTT. The chain links TRBV2 to TRBJ1-6; D possibly corresponds to TRBD1 (5 bases). Germline CDR1 is SNHLY and CDR2 is FYNNEI. V dropped 4 bases and J dropped 8 bases, with 15 bases sitting between them. CDR3 length: 15 residues.

The V and J genes are TRBV5-6 and TRBJ1-1; D perhaps matches TRBD1 (6 bases). The length of the CDR3 is 14 residues. Trimming left V 4 bases short and J 1 base short, with 11 bases between. Germline values: CDR1 SGHDT, CDR2 YYEEEE. As DNA, the CDR3 is TGTGCCAGCAGCGAAGGACAGAGGAACACTGAAGCTTTCTTT. As protein: CASSEGQRNTEAFF.

The chain employs TRBV6-1 and TRBJ1-5; D gene uncertain. Germline V gene sequence: CDR1 MNHNS, CDR2 SASEGT. The CDR3 is made up of 12 amino acids. V was pared by 9 bases and J by 6 bases, with 12 bases between. The CDR3 region has the DNA TGTGCCAGTTTGGACTCAGTTCAGCCCCAGCATTTT. Translating gives CASLDSVQPQHF.

The chain employs TRBV6-5 and TRBJ1-1, with 11 positions matching TRBD1. Germline V gene sequence: CDR1 MNHEY, CDR2 SVGAGI. V trimming: 8 bases; J trimming: 5 bases; junction bases outside the gene matches: 10. This CDR3 region has 15 residues. The CDR3 sequence: CASWRTGGAWTEAFF. CDR3 in DNA: TGTGCCAGCTGGAGGACAGGGGGCGCTTGGACTGAAGCTTTCTTT.

The V and J genes are TRBV19 and TRBJ2-3; 10 bases are a match to TRBD2. CDR3 length: 17 residues. CDR1 and CDR2 (germline): LNHDA, SQIVND (reference sequence). V lost 3 bases, J lost 8 bases, and 14 bases stayed unmatched. The CDR3 here is CASSINQASGSGGTQYF. The CDR3 coding sequence is TGTGCCAGTAGTATTAACCAGGCTAGCGGGAGTGGTGGTACGCAGTATTTT.

The chain carries TRBV13 and TRBJ1-2; maybe TRBD1 (6 bases). V was trimmed by 4 bases and J by 8 bases, leaving 17 bases between them. Germline V gene sequence: CDR1 PRHDT, CDR2 FYEKMQ (reference sequence). This CDR3 region has 14 residues. CDR3 residues: CASSSTGLGSGYTF. The CDR3, as DNA: TGTGCCAGCAGCTCAACAGGGCTAGGAAGCGGCTACACCTTC.

The chain recombines TRBV28 with TRBJ2-7, with TRBD2 identical over 9 bases. CDR1 is MDHEN and CDR2 is SYDVKM in the germline V gene. The J segment lost 0 bases and the V segment lost 6 bases, leaving 6 bases of the junction unmatched. The CDR3 has 15 amino acids. The CDR3 bases are TGTGCCAGCAGAAAGCTAGCGGGAAGCTCCTACGAGCAGTACTTC. Protein: CASRKLAGSSYEQYF.

This rearrangement joins TRBV5-1 to TRBJ2-1; 9 bases agree with TRBD1. The V segment lost 5 bases and the J segment 8 bases; nucleotides outside the gene matches: 8. Germline V lookup: CDR1 SGHRS, CDR2 YFSETQ. The CDR3 runs to 14 residues. CDR3 protein: CASRGTGLYDEQFF. The CDR3 nucleotides are TGCGCCAGCAGGGGGACAGGGCTATACGATGAGCAGTTCTTC. Filled out from reference TRBV5-1 and TRBJ2-1, the complete variable domain reads KAGVTQTPRYLIKTRGQQVTLSCSPISGHRSVSWYQQTPGQGLQFLFEYFSETQRNKGNFPGRFSGRQFSNSRSEMNVSTLELGDSALYLCASRGTGLYDEQFFGPGTRLTVL.

The chain links TRBV5-1 to TRBJ1-1, with D uncertain. This CDR3 has 14 residues. The germline V and J ends were trimmed by 1 base and 0 bases, with 7 bases remaining between them. CDR1 and CDR2 from the germline V gene are SGHRS and YFSETQ. This CDR3 reads CASSLLQMNTEAFF. The CDR3 DNA sequence: TGCGCCAGCAGCTTGTTGCAGATGAACACTGAAGCTTTCTTT. Using reference TRBV5-1 and TRBJ1-1 for the parts outside the CDR3, the full variable domain is KAGVTQTPRYLIKTRGQQVTLSCSPISGHRSVSWYQQTPGQGLQFLFEYFSETQRNKGNFPGRFSGRQFSNSRSEMNVSTLELGDSALYLCASSLLQMNTEAFFGQGTRLTVV.

This chain joins TRBV5-8 and TRBJ1-1; D not certain. Germline lookup yields CDR1 SGHTS and CDR2 YDEGEE. Trimming shortened V by 4 bases and J by 4 bases, and 11 bases separated the two germline ends. The CDR3 length is 13 residues. The CDR3 nucleotides read TGTGCCAGCAGCCTGCGGCAAGGCACTGAAGCTTTCTTT. Protein sequence: CASSLRQGTEAFF. The full variable domain, with the rest looked up from reference TRBV5-8 and TRBJ1-1, is EAGVTQSPTHLIKTRGQQATLRCSPISGHTSVYWYQQALGLGLQFLLWYDEGEERNRGNFPPRFSGRQFPNYSSELNVNALELEDSALYLCASSLRQGTEAFFGQGTRLTVV.

This clone was found once. The V and J genes are TRBV4-2 and TRBJ2-1; 8 bases match TRBD2. This CDR3 contains 16 residues. The germline V gene encodes CDR1 LGHNA and CDR2 YNFKEQ. Trimming removed 0 bases from V and 3 bases from J; junction bases left unmatched: 4. CDR3 bases: TGTGCCAGCAGCCAAGATCCTAGCGGGCACTACAATGAGCAGTTCTTC. It is translated as CASSQDPSGHYNEQFF.

CDR3 sequence reads: CASSPGTGYRTDTQYF. CDR3 in DNA: TGTGCCAGCAGTCCCGGGACAGGGTATCGCACAGATACGCAGTATTTT. V gene TRBV28 combines with J gene TRBJ2-3; 9 bases map to TRBD1. Trimming removed 5 bases from V and 1 base from J; junction bases left unmatched: 7. CDR1 and CDR2 (germline): MDHEN, SYDVKM. CDR3 length: 16 residues.

This clone has a single count. The V call is TRBV29-1, the J call TRBJ1-1; D is perhaps TRBD1 (5 bases). The CDR3 consists of 13 residues. Trimming stripped 5 bases from V and 0 bases from J, with 10 bases between. Looked up from germline, CDR1 is SQVTM and CDR2 is ANQGSEA. CDR3 nucleotide sequence: TGCAGCGTTTCAGGGATACTGAACACTGAAGCTTTCTTT. This encodes CSVSGILNTEAFF.

The chain has TRBV5-1 and TRBJ2-1, with D maybe TRBD2 (6 bases). The germline V and J ends were trimmed by 2 bases and 0 bases, with 18 bases remaining between them. Germline-derived CDR1 and CDR2 are SGHRS and YFSETQ. The CDR3 sequence is 18 residues long. CDR3 sequence reads: CASSLGGAGTSSYNEQFF. The DNA of the CDR3 is TGCGCCAGCAGCTTAGGAGGGGCGGGGACGAGCTCCTACAATGAGCAGTTCTTC.

This chain uses TRBV28 with TRBJ1-1; no definite D call. Germline CDR1 MDHEN, CDR2 SYDVKM. V lost 6 bases to trimming and J lost 1 base, with 12 bases between them. The CDR3 is 14 residues long. In DNA form, the CDR3 reads TGTGCCAGCAGCCCTCCTATGCGGAACACTGAAGCTTTCTTT. Translated: CASSPPMRNTEAFF.

The chain joins TRBV5-1 to TRBJ2-1, with 9 bases fitting TRBD2. After removal of 4 bases from V and 5 bases from J, the junction contained 7 bases not matched to a gene. CDR1 and CDR2 (germline): SGHRS, YFSETQ. CDR3 length equals 15 residues. The CDR3 DNA is TGCGCCAGCAGCGCAAGCGGGGGGCAGAACAATGAGCAGTTCTTC. It specifies CASSASGGQNNEQFF. The variable domain in full, with the rest retrieved from reference TRBV5-1 and TRBJ2-1, is KAGVTQTPRYLIKTRGQQVTLSCSPISGHRSVSWYQQTPGQGLQFLFEYFSETQRNKGNFPGRFSGRQFSNSRSEMNVSTLELGDSALYLCASSASGGQNNEQFFGPGTRLTVL.

For this clone: A junction end diverges from the germline sequence, so it may reflect a read error. The CDR3 DNA is TGTTCCAGCAGCCTCGTATGGACTAGCGGCTCCTACAATGAGCAGTTCTTC. It yields the protein CSSSLVWTSGSYNEQFF. The chain uses TRBV7-9 and TRBJ2-1; the match to TRBD2 covers 10 bases. Germline V lookup: CDR1 SEHNR, CDR2 FQNEAQ (reference sequence). The CDR3 is 17 residues long.